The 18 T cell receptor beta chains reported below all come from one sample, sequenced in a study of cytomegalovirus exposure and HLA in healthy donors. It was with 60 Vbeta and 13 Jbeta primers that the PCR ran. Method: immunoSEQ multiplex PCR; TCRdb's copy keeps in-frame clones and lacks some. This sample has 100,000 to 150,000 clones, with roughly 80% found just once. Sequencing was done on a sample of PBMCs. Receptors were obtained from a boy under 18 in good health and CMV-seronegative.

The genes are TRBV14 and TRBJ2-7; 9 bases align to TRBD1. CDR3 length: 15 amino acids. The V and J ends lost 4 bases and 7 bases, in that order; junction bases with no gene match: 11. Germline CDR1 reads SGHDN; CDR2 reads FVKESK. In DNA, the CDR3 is TGTGCCAGCAGCCGCACCGGGACAGGGTTATGGGAGCAGTACTTC. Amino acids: CASSRTGTGLWEQYF.

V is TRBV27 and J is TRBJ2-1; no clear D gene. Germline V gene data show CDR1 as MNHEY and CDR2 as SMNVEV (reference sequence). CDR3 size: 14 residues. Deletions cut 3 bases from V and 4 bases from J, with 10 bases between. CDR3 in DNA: TGTGCCAGCAGTTTCAGCGTGCAGTACAATGAGCAGTTCTTC. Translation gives CASSFSVQYNEQFF.

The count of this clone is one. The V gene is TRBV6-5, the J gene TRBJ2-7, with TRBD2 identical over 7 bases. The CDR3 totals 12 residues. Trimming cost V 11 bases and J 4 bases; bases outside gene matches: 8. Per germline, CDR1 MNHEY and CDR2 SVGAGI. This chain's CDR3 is CACRGGRYEQYF. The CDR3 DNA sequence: TGTGCCTGCCGCGGCGGGAGATACGAGCAGTACTTC.

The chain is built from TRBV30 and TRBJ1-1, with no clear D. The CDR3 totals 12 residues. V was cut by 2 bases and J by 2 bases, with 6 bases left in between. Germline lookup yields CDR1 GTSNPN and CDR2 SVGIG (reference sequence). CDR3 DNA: TGTGCCTGGAGTCGGGAAAACACTGAAGCTTTCTTT. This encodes CAWSRENTEAFF.

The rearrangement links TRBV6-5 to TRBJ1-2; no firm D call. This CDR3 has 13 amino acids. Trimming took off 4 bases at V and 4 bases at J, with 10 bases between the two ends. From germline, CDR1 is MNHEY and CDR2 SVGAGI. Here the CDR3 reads CASSSSGFYGYTF. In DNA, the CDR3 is TGTGCCAGCAGTTCTAGCGGGTTCTATGGCTACACCTTC.

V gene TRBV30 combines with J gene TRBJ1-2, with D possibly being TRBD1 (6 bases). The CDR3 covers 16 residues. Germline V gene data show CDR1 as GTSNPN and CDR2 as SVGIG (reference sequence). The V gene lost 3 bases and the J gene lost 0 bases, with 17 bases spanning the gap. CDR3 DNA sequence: TGTGCCTGGAGCGGTATAGGACAGAATGCTAACTATGGCTACACCTTC. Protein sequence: CAWSGIGQNANYGYTF. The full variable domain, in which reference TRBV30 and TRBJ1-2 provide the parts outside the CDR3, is SQTIHQWPATLVQPVGSPLSLECTVEGTSNPNLYWYRQAAGRGLQLLFYSVGIGQISSEVPQNLSASRPQDRQFILSSKKLLLSDSGFYLCAWSGIGQNANYGYTFGSGTRLTVV.

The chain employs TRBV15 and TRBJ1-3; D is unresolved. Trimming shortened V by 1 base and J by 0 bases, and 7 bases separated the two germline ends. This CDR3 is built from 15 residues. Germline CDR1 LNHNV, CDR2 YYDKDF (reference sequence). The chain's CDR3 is CATSRVAGSGNTIYF. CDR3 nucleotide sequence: TGTGCCACCAGCAGAGTGGCAGGCTCTGGAAACACCATATATTTT. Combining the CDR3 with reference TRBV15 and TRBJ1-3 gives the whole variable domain DAMVIQNPRYQVTQFGKPVTLSCSQTLNHNVMYWYQQKSSQAPKLLFHYYDKDFNNEADTPDNFQSRRPNTSFCFLDIRSPGLGDTAMYLCATSRVAGSGNTIYFGEGSWLTVV.

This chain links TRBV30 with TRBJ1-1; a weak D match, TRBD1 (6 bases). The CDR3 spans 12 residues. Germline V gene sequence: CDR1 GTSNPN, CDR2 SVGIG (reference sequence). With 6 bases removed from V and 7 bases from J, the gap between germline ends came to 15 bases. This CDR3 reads CACAGGRNEAFF. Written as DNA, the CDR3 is TGTGCCTGCGCCGGGGGGCGTAATGAAGCTTTCTTT.

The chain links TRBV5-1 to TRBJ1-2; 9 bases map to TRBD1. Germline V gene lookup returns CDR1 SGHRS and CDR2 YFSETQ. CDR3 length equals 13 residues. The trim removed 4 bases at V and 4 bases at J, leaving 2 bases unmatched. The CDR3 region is CASSMGQGYGYTF. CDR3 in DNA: TGCGCCAGCAGCATGGGACAGGGCTATGGCTACACCTTC.

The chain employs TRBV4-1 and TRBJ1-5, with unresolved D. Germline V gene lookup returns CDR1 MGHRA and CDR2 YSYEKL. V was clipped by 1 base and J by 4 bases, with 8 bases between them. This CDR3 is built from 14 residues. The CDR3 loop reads CASSQVVRNQPQHF. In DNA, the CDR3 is TGCGCCAGCAGCCAAGTGGTTCGGAATCAGCCCCAGCATTTT.

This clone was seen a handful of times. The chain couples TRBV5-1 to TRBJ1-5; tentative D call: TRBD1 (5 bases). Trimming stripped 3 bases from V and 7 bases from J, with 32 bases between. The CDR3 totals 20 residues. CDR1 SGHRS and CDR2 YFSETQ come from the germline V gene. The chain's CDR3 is CASSWRGESGPFPIVQPQHF. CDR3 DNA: TGCGCCAGCAGCTGGAGGGGAGAGTCAGGGCCCTTTCCTATTGTCCAGCCCCAGCATTTT. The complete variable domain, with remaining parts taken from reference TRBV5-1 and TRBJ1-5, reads KAGVTQTPRYLIKTRGQQVTLSCSPISGHRSVSWYQQTPGQGLQFLFEYFSETQRNKGNFPGRFSGRQFSNSRSEMNVSTLELGDSALYLCASSWRGESGPFPIVQPQHFGDGTRLSIL.

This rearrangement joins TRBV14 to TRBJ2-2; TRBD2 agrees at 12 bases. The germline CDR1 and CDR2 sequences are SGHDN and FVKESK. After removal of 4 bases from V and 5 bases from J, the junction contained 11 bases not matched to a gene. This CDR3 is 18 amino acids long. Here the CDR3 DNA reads TGTGCCAGCAGCCCCGTGGCTAGCGGGAGGGCCCGGACCGGGGAGCTGTTTTTT. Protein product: CASSPVASGRARTGELFF.

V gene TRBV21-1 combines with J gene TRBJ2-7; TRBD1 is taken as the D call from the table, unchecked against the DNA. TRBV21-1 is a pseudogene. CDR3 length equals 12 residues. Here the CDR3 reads CASLTGTYEQYF. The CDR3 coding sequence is TGTGCCAGTTTGACAGGCACCTACGAGCAGTACTTC.

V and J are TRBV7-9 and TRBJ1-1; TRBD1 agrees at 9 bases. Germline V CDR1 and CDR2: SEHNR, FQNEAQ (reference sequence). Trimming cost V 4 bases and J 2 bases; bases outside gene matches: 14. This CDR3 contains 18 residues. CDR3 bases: TGTGCCAGCAGCTACAGGAGGGGAGGGACAGGGCTTAACACTGAAGCTTTCTTT. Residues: CASSYRRGGTGLNTEAFF.

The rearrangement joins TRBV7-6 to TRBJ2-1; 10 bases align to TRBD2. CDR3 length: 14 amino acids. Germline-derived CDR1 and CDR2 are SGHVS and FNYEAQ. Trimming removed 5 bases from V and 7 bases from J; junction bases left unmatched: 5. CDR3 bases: TGTGCCAGCAGCCCGGGACTAGCGCTGAATGAGCAGTTCTTC. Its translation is CASSPGLALNEQFF.

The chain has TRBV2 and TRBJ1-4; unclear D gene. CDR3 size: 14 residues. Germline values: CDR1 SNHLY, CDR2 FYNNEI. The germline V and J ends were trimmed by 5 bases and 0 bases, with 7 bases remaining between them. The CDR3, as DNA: TGTGCCAGCAGTCTCGGTGCAACTAATGAAAAACTGTTTTTT. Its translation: CASSLGATNEKLFF.

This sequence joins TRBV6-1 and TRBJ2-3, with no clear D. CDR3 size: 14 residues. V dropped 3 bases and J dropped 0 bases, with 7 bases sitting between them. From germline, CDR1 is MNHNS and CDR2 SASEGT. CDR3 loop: CASSEIQSTDTQYF. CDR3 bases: TGTGCCAGCAGTGAGATACAGAGCACAGATACGCAGTATTTT.

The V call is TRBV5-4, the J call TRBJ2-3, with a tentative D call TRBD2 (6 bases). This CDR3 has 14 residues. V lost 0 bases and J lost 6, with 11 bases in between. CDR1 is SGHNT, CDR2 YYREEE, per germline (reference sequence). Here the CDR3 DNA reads TGTGCCAGCAGCTTGGACGGAGGGGTGGATACGCAGTATTTT. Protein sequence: CASSLDGGVDTQYF.